The clone carrying this T cell receptor beta chain was picked up a small number of times. Using immunoSEQ multiplex PCR, the repertoire was profiled, and TCRdb retains in-frame clones only, with some absent. The sample contains around 71,000 clones, 80% of which appear only once. The data were obtained in a study of T cell clones after liver transplantation. The germline gives CDR1 SGHRS, CDR2 YFSETQ. This CDR3 is 13 amino acids long. V lost 3 bases and J 1 base, leaving 6 bases between the germline ends. The sample in question was CD4+ T cells from blood, obtained 12 months after liver transplant. This chain joins TRBV5-1 and TRBJ2-3, with a weak D call TRBD2 (6 bases). The source of this sequence is a human patient who received a liver transplant. The graft donor may have given rise to some T cells. DNA of the CDR3: TGCGCCAGCAGCTCTAGCGGCACAGATACGCAGTATTTT. It is translated as CASSSSGTDTQYF. Drawing the rest from reference TRBV5-1 and TRBJ2-3, the complete variable domain is KAGVTQTPRYLIKTRGQQVTLSCSPISGHRSVSWYQQTPGQGLQFLFEYFSETQRNKGNFPGRFSGRQFSNSRSEMNVSTLELGDSALYLCASSSSGTDTQYFGPGTRLTVL.